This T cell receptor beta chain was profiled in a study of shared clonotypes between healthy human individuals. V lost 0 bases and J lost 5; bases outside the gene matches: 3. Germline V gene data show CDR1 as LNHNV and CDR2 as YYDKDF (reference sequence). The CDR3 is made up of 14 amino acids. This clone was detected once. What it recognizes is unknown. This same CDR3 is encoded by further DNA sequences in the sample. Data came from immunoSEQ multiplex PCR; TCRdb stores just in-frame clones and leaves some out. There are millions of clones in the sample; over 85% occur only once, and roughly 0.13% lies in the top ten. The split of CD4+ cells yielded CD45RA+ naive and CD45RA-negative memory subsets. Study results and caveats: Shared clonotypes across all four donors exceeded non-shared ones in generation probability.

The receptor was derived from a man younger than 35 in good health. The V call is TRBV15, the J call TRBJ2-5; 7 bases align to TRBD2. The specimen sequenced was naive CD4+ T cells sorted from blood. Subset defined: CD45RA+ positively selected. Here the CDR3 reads CATSRDPGGETQYF. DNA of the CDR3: TGTGCCACCAGCAGAGATCCGGGGGGTGAGACCCAGTACTTC.